The clone carrying this T cell receptor (beta chain) has a single count. What it recognizes is unknown. Profiling relied on immunoSEQ multiplex PCR, and the TCRdb table lists in-frame clones only, not all of them. The sample holds fewer than 400,000 clones, more than 70% seen once. Treatment in this sample: roughly 18 received Ad26.COV2.S at low or high dose, single or two shots; 5 received placebo; per-sample allocation not given. Samples analyzed were those drawn on day 63 after the first vaccine or placebo injection. The V segment lost 6 bases and the J segment 9 bases; nucleotides outside the gene matches: 5. CDR3 length: 13 residues. Germline CDR1 SGHTA, CDR2 FQGNSA. This entry belongs to a study of Ad26.COV2.S vaccination and SARS-CoV-2 variants. Turning to the study itself: Participants got Ad26.COV2.S intramuscularly, once or twice 56 days apart.

Study conclusions and caveats: People who got the vaccine or the placebo had similar non-spike TCR breadth.

The sequenced sample was peripheral blood, obtained in a trial of Ad26.COV2.S vaccine versus placebo. The sequence was obtained from a person aged 18 to 65 who received the Ad26.COV2.S COVID-19 vaccine or a placebo. V is TRBV7-2 and J is TRBJ2-1; 10 nucleotides agree with TRBD2. The CDR3 DNA sequence: TGTGCCAGCAGAACTAGCGGGGTGAGTGAGCAGTTCTTC. Amino acids: CASRTSGVSEQFF.